This T cell receptor beta chain was found in a study of OX40 agonist ivuxolimab in advanced cancers. Study as a whole: Among those treated, three patients had partial responses, one with hepatocellular carcinoma and two with cutaneous melanoma.

Sequencing was performed with immunoSEQ multiplex PCR; in TCRdb, only in-frame clones are kept and a portion is missing. The sample has tens of thousands of clones; about nine tenths are singletons. Trimming took 5 bases from V and 3 from J; bases not matched to a gene: 7. The CDR3 runs to 14 residues. Germline values: CDR1 MNHEY, CDR2 SMNVEV (reference sequence). This TCR was recovered from an adult with an advanced solid tumor such as melanoma, head and neck, liver or kidney cancer. The sample consisted of CD4+ or CD8+ T cells sorted from blood, taken in a trial of the OX40 agonist ivuxolimab. The chain uses TRBV27 and TRBJ2-7; TRBD2 matches at 7 bases. CDR3 DNA: TGTGCCAGCAGTCCGGGGACTACTAACTACGAGCAGTACTTC. Amino acid sequence: CASSPGTTNYEQYF.